These T cell receptor beta chains were read from a single sample in a study of cytomegalovirus exposure and HLA in healthy donors. Assay used: immunoSEQ multiplex PCR; TCRdb lists only in-frame clones, some missing. The sample holds about 220,000 clones, 65% to 85% seen once. Source material: PBMCs. These TCRs come from a woman under 40 in good health and CMV-seropositive. The CDR3 runs from the conserved cysteine through the conserved F or W. The order of the fields is CDR3 length, V gene, J gene, CDR3 protein.

cdr3_length: 14
v_call: TRBV30
j_call: TRBJ2-3
cdr3_aa: CAWSATLWTDTQYF

cdr3_length: 15
v_call: TRBV7-8
j_call: TRBJ1-4
cdr3_aa: CASSPSPSTNEKLFF

cdr3_length: 16
v_call: TRBV29-1
j_call: TRBJ2-5
cdr3_aa: CSVEGHQPDYGETQYF

cdr3_length: 13
v_call: TRBV11-2
j_call: TRBJ1-2
cdr3_aa: CASSLTGVGGYTF

cdr3_length: 11
v_call: TRBV6-1
j_call: TRBJ2-6
cdr3_aa: CASLWANVLTF

cdr3_length: 13
v_call: TRBV27
j_call: TRBJ2-1
cdr3_aa: CASSWGPQDEQFF

cdr3_length: 11
v_call: TRBV29-1
j_call: TRBJ1-1
cdr3_aa: CSVQTNTEAFF

cdr3_length: 16
v_call: TRBV27
j_call: TRBJ2-7
cdr3_aa: CASGPETGQRNYEQYF

cdr3_length: 11
v_call: TRBV6-1
j_call: TRBJ2-5
cdr3_aa: CASIRDETQYF

cdr3_length: 14
v_call: TRBV6-5
j_call: TRBJ2-1
cdr3_aa: CASSRQGSENEQFF

cdr3_length: 14
v_call: TRBV30
j_call: TRBJ1-5
cdr3_aa: CAWSGTAEDQPQHF

cdr3_length: 15
v_call: TRBV6-1
j_call: TRBJ2-2
cdr3_aa: CASSSGRNPTGELFF

cdr3_length: 12
v_call: TRBV30
j_call: TRBJ2-3
cdr3_aa: CAWMSTGYAQYF

cdr3_length: 14
v_call: TRBV29-1
j_call: TRBJ2-7
cdr3_aa: CSAATGGGSYEQYF

cdr3_length: 15
v_call: TRBV9
j_call: TRBJ2-1
cdr3_aa: CASSPRDYSYNEQFF

cdr3_length: 16
v_call: TRBV7-9
j_call: TRBJ2-7
cdr3_aa: CASSPYLTRASDEQYF

cdr3_length: 12
v_call: TRBV12-5
j_call: TRBJ2-3
cdr3_aa: CASGTASDTQYF

cdr3_length: 13
v_call: TRBV14
j_call: TRBJ1-2
cdr3_aa: CASSQVKEDGYTF

cdr3_length: 14
v_call: TRBV30
j_call: TRBJ2-3
cdr3_aa: CAWTSGRAADTQYF

cdr3_length: 14
v_call: TRBV30
j_call: TRBJ1-1
cdr3_aa: CAWSPPQRVGEAFF

cdr3_length: 15
v_call: TRBV15
j_call: TRBJ1-1
cdr3_aa: CATSRAGGARTEAFF

cdr3_length: 13
v_call: TRBV7-8
j_call: TRBJ2-2
cdr3_aa: CASSLAARGELFF

cdr3_length: 14
v_call: TRBV4-1
j_call: TRBJ2-6
cdr3_aa: CASSQEDGANVLTF

cdr3_length: 10
v_call: TRBV7-2
j_call: TRBJ2-7
cdr3_aa: CASRGREQYF

cdr3_length: 14
v_call: TRBV27
j_call: TRBJ2-1
cdr3_aa: CASSLPGHPNEQFF

cdr3_length: 15
v_call: TRBV18
j_call: TRBJ1-1
cdr3_aa: CASSPRLDRGTEAFF

cdr3_length: 15
v_call: TRBV7-8
j_call: TRBJ2-7
cdr3_aa: CASGPTARIDYEQYF

cdr3_length: 13
v_call: TRBV9
j_call: TRBJ1-2
cdr3_aa: CASSASGTYGYTF

cdr3_length: 15
v_call: TRBV5-6
j_call: TRBJ1-2
cdr3_aa: CANSLGGNMNYGYTF

cdr3_length: 15
v_call: TRBV29-1
j_call: TRBJ2-2
cdr3_aa: CSVGGGTGGTGELFF

cdr3_length: 14
v_call: TRBV18
j_call: TRBJ1-1
cdr3_aa: CASSPQDSNPEAFF

cdr3_length: 14
v_call: TRBV6-1
j_call: TRBJ2-7
cdr3_aa: CASKGQPFSYEQYF

cdr3_length: 15
v_call: TRBV5-1
j_call: TRBJ1-1
cdr3_aa: CASSWSTGEGTEAFF

cdr3_length: 15
v_call: TRBV30
j_call: TRBJ1-5
cdr3_aa: CAWSVGDYSNQPQHF

cdr3_length: 16
v_call: TRBV4-3
j_call: TRBJ1-4
cdr3_aa: CASSQDRWDGNEKLFF

cdr3_length: 12
v_call: TRBV6-6
j_call: TRBJ1-2
cdr3_aa: CASIGGAGGHTF

cdr3_length: 14
v_call: TRBV11-2
j_call: TRBJ2-7
cdr3_aa: CASSFGTSGYEQYF

cdr3_length: 14
v_call: TRBV30
j_call: TRBJ1-5
cdr3_aa: CAWSRSLGDQPQHF

cdr3_length: 16
v_call: TRBV27
j_call: TRBJ2-5
cdr3_aa: CASSLWGRTIQETQYF

cdr3_length: 14
v_call: TRBV6-4
j_call: TRBJ2-3
cdr3_aa: CASSDSAGTDTQYF

cdr3_length: 15
v_call: TRBV5-6
j_call: TRBJ1-2
cdr3_aa: CASSLFTGANYGYTF

cdr3_length: 15
v_call: TRBV4-3
j_call: TRBJ1-2
cdr3_aa: CASSQDTQGNYGYTF

cdr3_length: 17
v_call: TRBV18
j_call: TRBJ2-1
cdr3_aa: CASSPPGLVRSYNEQFF

cdr3_length: 15
v_call: TRBV7-6
j_call: TRBJ2-1
cdr3_aa: CASSSRLDSYNEQFF

cdr3_length: 13
v_call: TRBV5-1
j_call: TRBJ2-5
cdr3_aa: CASRTGAGETQYF

cdr3_length: 11
v_call: TRBV25-1
j_call: TRBJ2-7
cdr3_aa: CASSPQYEQYF

cdr3_length: 12
v_call: TRBV29-1
j_call: TRBJ2-7
cdr3_aa: CSVEAGAYEQYF

cdr3_length: 15
v_call: TRBV6-5
j_call: TRBJ2-1
cdr3_aa: CASSGGGYSYNEQFF

cdr3_length: 12
v_call: TRBV25-1
j_call: TRBJ1-1
cdr3_aa: CASSPGGREAFF

cdr3_length: 14
v_call: TRBV5-1
j_call: TRBJ2-3
cdr3_aa: CASSFDRVYDTQYF

cdr3_length: 14
v_call: TRBV6-5
j_call: TRBJ2-7
cdr3_aa: CASSWASDSYEQYF